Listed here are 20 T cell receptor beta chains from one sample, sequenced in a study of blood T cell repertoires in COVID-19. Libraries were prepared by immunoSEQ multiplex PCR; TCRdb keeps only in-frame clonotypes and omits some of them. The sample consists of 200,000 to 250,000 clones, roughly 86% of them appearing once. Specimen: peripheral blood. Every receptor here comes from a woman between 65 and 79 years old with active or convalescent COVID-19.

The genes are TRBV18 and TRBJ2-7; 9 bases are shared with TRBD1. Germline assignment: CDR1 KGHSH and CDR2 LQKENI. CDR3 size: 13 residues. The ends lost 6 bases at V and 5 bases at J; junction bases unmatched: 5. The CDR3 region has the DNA TGTGCCAGCTCGCCGGGACAGGGAAACGAGCAGTACTTC. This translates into CASSPGQGNEQYF. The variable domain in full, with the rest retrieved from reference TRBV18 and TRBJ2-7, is NAGVMQNPRHLVRRRGQEARLRCSPMKGHSHVYWYRQLPEEGLKFMVYLQKENIIDESGMPKERFSAEFPKEGPSILRIQQVVRGDSAAYFCASSPGQGNEQYFGPGTRLTVT.

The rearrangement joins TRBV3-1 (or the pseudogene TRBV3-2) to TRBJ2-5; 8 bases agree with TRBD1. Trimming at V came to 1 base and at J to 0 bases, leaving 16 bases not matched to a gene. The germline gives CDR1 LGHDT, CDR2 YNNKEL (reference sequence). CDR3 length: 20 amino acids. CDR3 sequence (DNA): TGTGCCAGCAGCCAAGTCGACCCATTCGTAGGGACAGGCAACCAAGAGACCCAGTACTTC. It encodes CASSQVDPFVGTGNQETQYF.

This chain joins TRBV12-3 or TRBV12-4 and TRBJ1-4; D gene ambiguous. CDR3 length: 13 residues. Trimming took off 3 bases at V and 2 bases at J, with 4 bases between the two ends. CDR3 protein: CASSFQTNEKLFF. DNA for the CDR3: TGTGCCAGCAGTTTTCAGACTAATGAAAAACTGTTTTTT.

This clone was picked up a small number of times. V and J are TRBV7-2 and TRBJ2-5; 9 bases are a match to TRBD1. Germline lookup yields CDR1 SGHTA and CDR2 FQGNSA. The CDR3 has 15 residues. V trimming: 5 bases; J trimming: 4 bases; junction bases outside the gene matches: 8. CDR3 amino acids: CASSKDRGASETQYF. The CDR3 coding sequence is TGTGCCAGCAGCAAAGACAGGGGGGCCTCAGAGACCCAGTACTTC.

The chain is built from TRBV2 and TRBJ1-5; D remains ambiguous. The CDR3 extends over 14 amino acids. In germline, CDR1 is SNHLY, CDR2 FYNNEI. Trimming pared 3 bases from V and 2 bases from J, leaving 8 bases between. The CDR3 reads CASSERTGNQPQHF. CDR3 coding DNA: TGTGCCAGCAGTGAGAGAACAGGCAATCAGCCCCAGCATTTT. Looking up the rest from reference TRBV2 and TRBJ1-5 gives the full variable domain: EPEVTQTPSHQVTQMGQEVILRCVPISNHLYFYWYRQILGQKVEFLVSFYNNEISEKSEIFDDQFSVERPDGSNFTLKIRSTKLEDSAMYFCASSERTGNQPQHFGDGTRLSIL.

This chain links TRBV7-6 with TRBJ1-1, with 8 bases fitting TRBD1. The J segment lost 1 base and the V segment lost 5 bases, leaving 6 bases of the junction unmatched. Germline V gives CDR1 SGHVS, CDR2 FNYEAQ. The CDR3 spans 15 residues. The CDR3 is CASSKGTGPNTEAFF. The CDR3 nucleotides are TGTGCCAGCAGCAAAGGGACAGGCCCGAACACTGAAGCTTTCTTT.

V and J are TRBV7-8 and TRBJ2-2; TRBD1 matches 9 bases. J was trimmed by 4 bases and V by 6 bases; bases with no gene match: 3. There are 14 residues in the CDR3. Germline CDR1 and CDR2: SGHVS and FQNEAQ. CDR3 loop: CASSPGQGTGELFF. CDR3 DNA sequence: TGTGCCAGCAGTCCGGGACAGGGCACCGGGGAGCTGTTTTTT.

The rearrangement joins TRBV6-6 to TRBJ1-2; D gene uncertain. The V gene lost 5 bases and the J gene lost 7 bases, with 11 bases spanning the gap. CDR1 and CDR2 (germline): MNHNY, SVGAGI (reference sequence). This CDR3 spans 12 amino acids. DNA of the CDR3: TGTGCCAGCAGTGGCATGGGAGCTGGCTACACCTTC. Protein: CASSGMGAGYTF.

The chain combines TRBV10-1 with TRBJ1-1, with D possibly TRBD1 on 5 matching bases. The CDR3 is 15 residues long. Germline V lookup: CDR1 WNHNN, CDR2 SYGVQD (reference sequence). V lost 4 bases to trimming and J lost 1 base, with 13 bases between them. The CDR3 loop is CASSGSTDKNTEAFF. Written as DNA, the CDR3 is TGCGCCAGCAGTGGATCTACGGACAAGAACACTGAAGCTTTCTTT.

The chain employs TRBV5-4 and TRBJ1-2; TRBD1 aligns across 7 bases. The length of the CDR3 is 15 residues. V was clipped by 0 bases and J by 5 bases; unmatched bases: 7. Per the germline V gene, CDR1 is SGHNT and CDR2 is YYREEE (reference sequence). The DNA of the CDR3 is TGTGCCAGCAGCTTGGGGCAGGGGGTAGAATATGGCTACACCTTC. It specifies CASSLGQGVEYGYTF.

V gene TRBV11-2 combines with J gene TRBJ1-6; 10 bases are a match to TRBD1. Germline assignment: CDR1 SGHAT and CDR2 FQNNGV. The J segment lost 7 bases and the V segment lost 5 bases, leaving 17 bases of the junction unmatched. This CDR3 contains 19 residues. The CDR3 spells CASSHRPGQGPPTNSPLHF. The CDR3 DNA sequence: TGTGCCAGCAGCCACCGACCGGGACAGGGGCCCCCCACCAATTCACCCCTCCACTTT. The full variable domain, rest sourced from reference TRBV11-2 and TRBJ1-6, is EAGVAQSPRYKIIEKRQSVAFWCNPISGHATLYWYQQILGQGPKLLIQFQNNGVVDDSQLPKDRFSAERLKGVDSTLKIQPAKLEDSAVYLCASSHRPGQGPPTNSPLHFGNGTRLTVT.

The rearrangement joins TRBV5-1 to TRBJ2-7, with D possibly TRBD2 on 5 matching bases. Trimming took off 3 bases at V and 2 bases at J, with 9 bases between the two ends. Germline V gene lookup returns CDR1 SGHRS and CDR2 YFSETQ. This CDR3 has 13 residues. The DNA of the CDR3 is TGCGCCAGCAGCTCTGGAGGCACCTACGAGCAGTACTTC. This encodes CASSSGGTYEQYF.

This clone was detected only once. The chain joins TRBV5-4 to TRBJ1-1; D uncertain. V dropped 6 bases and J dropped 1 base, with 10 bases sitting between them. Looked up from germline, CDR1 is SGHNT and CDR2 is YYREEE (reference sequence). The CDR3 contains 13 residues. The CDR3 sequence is CASTRRENTEAFF. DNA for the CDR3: TGTGCCAGCACCAGGAGGGAGAACACTGAAGCTTTCTTT.

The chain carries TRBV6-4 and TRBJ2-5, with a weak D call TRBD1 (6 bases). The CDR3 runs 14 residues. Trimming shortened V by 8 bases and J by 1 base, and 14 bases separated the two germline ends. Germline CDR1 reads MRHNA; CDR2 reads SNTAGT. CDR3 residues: CASGNRVPQETQYF. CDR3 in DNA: TGTGCCAGCGGGAACAGGGTCCCCCAAGAGACCCAGTACTTC.

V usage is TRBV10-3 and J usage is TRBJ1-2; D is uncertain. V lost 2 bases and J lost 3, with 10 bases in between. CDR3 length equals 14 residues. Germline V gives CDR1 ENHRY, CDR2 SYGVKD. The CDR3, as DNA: TGTGCCATCAGTGAGGTGGGCAGAGACTATGGCTACACCTTC. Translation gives CAISEVGRDYGYTF.

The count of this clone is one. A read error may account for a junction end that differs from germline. CDR3 loop: CASSYSRQEVDGF. DNA for the CDR3: TGTGCCAGCAGTTACTCCCGGCAGGAGGTAGATGGCTTC. This chain links TRBV6-2 or TRBV6-3 with TRBJ2-4; D perhaps matches TRBD2 (5 bases). The CDR3 runs to 13 residues. Looked up from germline, CDR1 is MNHEY and CDR2 is SVGEGT.

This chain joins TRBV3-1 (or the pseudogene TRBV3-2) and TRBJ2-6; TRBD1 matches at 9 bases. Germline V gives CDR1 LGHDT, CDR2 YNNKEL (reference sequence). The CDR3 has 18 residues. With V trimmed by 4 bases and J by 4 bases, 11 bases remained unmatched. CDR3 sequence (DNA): TGTGCCAGCAGCCGCCCCGGGACAGGGACCTCAGGGGCCAACGTCCTGACTTTC. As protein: CASSRPGTGTSGANVLTF.

CDR3 region: CASSKTTQNTEAFF. CDR3 sequence (DNA): TGTGCCAGCAGTAAAACGACACAGAACACTGAAGCTTTCTTT. The rearrangement joins TRBV6-2 or TRBV6-3 to TRBJ1-1; D remains ambiguous. Germline CDR1 reads MNHEY; CDR2 reads SVGEGT. The CDR3 totals 14 residues. V was shortened by 5 bases and J by 1 base, with 11 bases between the two germline ends.

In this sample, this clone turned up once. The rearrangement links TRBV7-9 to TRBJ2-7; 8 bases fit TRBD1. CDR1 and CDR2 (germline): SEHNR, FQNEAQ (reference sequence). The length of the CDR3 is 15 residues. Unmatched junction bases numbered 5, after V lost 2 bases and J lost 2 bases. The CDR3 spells CASSLKDRVAYEQYF. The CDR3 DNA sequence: TGTGCCAGCAGCTTAAAGGACAGGGTGGCCTACGAGCAGTACTTC.

CDR3: CASSSPDRGLYGYTF. The CDR3 nucleotides read TGTGCCAGCAGCTCGCCGGACAGGGGCCTCTATGGCTACACCTTC. V is TRBV9 and J is TRBJ1-2, with 9 bases identical to TRBD1. Trimming cost V 4 bases and J 4 bases; bases outside gene matches: 8. The CDR3 totals 15 residues. CDR1 is SGDLS, CDR2 YYNGEE, per germline.